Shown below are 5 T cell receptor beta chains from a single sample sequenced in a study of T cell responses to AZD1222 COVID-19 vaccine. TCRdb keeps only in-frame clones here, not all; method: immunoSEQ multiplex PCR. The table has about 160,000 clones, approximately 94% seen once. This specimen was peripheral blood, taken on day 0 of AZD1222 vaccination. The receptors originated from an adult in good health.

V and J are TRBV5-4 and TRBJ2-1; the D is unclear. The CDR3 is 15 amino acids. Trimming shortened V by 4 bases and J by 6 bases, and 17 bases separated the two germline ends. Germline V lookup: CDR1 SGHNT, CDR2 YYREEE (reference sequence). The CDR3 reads CASSPRRTVPNEQFF. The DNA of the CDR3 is TGTGCCAGCAGCCCACGTCGGACGGTACCCAATGAGCAGTTCTTC.

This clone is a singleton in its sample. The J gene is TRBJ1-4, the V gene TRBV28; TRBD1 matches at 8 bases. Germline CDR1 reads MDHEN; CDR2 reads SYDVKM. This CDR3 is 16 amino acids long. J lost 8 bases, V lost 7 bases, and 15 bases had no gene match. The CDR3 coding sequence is TGTGCCAGCAACTCCCCATCAGGGGGCTTAGGGGAAAAACTGTTTTTT. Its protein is CASNSPSGGLGEKLFF.

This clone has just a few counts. This CDR3 is CAINLGQGANTGELFF. The DNA for the CDR3 is TGTGCCATCAACTTGGGACAGGGCGCGAACACCGGGGAGCTGTTTTTT. V gene TRBV10-3 combines with J gene TRBJ2-2; TRBD1 agrees at 9 bases. CDR1 is ENHRY, CDR2 SYGVKD, per germline. V was pared by 7 bases and J by 0 bases, with 6 bases of the junction left unmatched. This CDR3 contains 16 residues.

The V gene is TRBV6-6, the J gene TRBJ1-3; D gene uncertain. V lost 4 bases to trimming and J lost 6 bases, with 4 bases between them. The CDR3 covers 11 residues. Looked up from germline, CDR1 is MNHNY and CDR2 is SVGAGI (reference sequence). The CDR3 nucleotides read TGTGCCAGCAGTTCAGAAAACACCATATATTTT. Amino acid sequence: CASSSENTIYF.

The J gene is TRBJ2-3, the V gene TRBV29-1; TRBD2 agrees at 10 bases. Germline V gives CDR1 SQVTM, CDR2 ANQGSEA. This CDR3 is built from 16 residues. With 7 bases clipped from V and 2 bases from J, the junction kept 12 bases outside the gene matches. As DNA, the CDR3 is TGCAGCGGAGGAGCGGGGGGGACAACCTTCACAGATACGCAGTATTTT. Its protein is CSGGAGGTTFTDTQYF.